Included here is one T cell receptor beta chain sequence, with context. This record comes from a study of blood T cell repertoires in COVID-19. Looking at the study overall: Material from acute and convalescent COVID-19 was sourced from the United States, Italy and Spain.

CDR1 is ENHRY and CDR2 is SYGVKD in the germline V gene. V lost 4 bases to trimming and J lost 0 bases; unmatched junction nucleotides: 7. This CDR3 spans 17 amino acids. The table came from immunoSEQ multiplex PCR; TCRdb's copy has only in-frame clones and leaves some out. The table records about 63,000 clones, 70% to 90% of them present only once. The TCR was taken from a woman of 80 years or more with acute or convalescent COVID-19. What was sequenced was peripheral blood. The chain combines TRBV10-3 with TRBJ1-2; 11 bases line up with TRBD1. The CDR3 reads CAISGGTGGRANYGYTF. The CDR3 bases are TGTGCCATCAGTGGAGGGACAGGGGGACGGGCTAACTATGGCTACACCTTC.